The clone carrying this TCR beta chain occurred many times. Its cognate antigen is unknown. The data stem from a study of T cells in Graves' hyperthyroidism and ophthalmopathy. Notes on the study in general: Most expanded thyroid clonotypes above 0.001 also appeared in blood.

Fresh peripheral blood, approximately 9.6 ml, yielded the PBMCs. Trimming removed 2 bases from V and 5 bases from J, with 15 bases in between. Germline V gene data show CDR1 as DFQATT and CDR2 as SNEGSKA (reference sequence). This CDR3 contains 14 residues. From RNA transcripts, TCR beta CDR3 regions were amplified. Primed by the HTBI set, a first-round RT-PCR was run on the TCR CDR3. Each CDR3 protein gets one entry after TCRdb re-called the multiplex PCR reads with MiXCR. The sample carries hundreds of thousands of distinct CDR3 sequences, less than 20% recorded once. This receptor was taken from a woman aged 18-30 years with Graves' hyperthyroidism. The chain has TRBV20-1 and TRBJ1-2; D ambiguous. Source material: blood. Here the CDR3 DNA reads TGCAGTGCTAGACGGCGGGGTCATGTTTATGGCTACACCTTC. Amino acid sequence: CSARRRGHVYGYTF.